The present T cell receptor beta chain was sequenced within a study of T cells in Graves' hyperthyroidism and ophthalmopathy. TCR beta CDR3 region amplification was performed from RNA transcripts. The TCR CDR3 was amplified in a first-round RT-PCR using the HTBI primer set. TCRdb called the multiplex PCR reads again in MiXCR, with one record for every CDR3 protein. The sample records under 350,000 distinct CDR3 sequences, roughly 23% being singletons. Each patient was aged 18 to 65 and had newly diagnosed hyperthyroidism of under 2 months' duration. This clonotype has a count of ten or more. The sequenced sample consisted of blood. The sequence derives from a woman between 45 and 60 years old with Graves' hyperthyroidism.

In nucleotides, the CDR3 is TGTGCCTGGAGTTCGCGGGGGGAGAACACTGAAGCTTTCTTT. It encodes CAWSSRGENTEAFF. The chain couples TRBV30 to TRBJ1-1, with D possibly TRBD1 on 5 matching bases. In germline, CDR1 is GTSNPN, CDR2 SVGIG (reference sequence). The CDR3 is 14 residues long. V lost 2 bases, J lost 1 base, and 11 bases lay in between.